This TCR beta chain is drawn from a study of tumor-infiltrating lymphocytes in localized non-small cell lung cancer. Broader study findings: Technical variation could not be separated from intratumor heterogeneity here. Tumors had more T cell infiltration than uninvolved lung, per TCRbeta sequencing and CD3 counts.

As for this clone: Its antigen is still unknown. The junction differs from germline at one of its ends, possibly a read error.

Here immunoSEQ multiplex PCR was the method, and the copy in TCRdb shows in-frame clones only, minus some. Among about 21,000 clones listed, 80% were seen once. The material sequenced was lung tumor tissue. The receptor's source is a human donor with non-small cell lung cancer.

CDR3 loop: CATSPIAGGEGEQYF. DNA for the CDR3: TGTGCCACCAGTCCCATAGCGGGAGGGGAGGGCGAGCAGTACTTC. The chain is built from TRBV2 and TRBJ2-7; 11 bases are shared with TRBD2. CDR1 and CDR2 from the germline V gene are SNHLY and FYNNEI. The CDR3 has 15 amino acids.